This T cell receptor beta chain was observed in a study of blood T cells in healthy people across ages (dated by TCRdb to between 2014 and 2017). Regarding the complete study: In model experiments, roughly one uniquely barcoded TCR beta cDNA molecule per two T cells was captured by template switching. Using deep sequencing normalized with unique cDNA molecular identifiers, the study measured how TCR beta repertoire diversity changes with age. The donors were divided into four age groups: young (average about 16 years), middle-aged (about 40), aged (approximately 64) and long-lived (around 80). To avoid experimental bias, donors of different ages were randomly spread across the sequencing lanes. Two additional independent replicas of 1 million unique cDNA reads from the same blood draw were analyzed for two donors (one aged 18 to 30 and one aged 80 or older). Overall study outcomes, separate from this receptor: The percentage of naive T cells measured by flow cytometry correlated strongly with observed TCR beta diversity. Since profiling was done on bulk unsorted PBMCs, naive and antigen-experienced compartments could not be conclusively compared. As age increased, observed TCR beta diversity per million T cells dropped in a roughly linear way, and a significant reduction was already evident by age roughly 40. Compared with the aged group, the long-lived group had more naive CD4+ T cells, fewer expanded clones and increased TCR diversity, suggesting age selection. The CMV infection status of donors was not known, potentially confounding age-related changes in expanded clonotypes. Estimates of total diversity based on one million sequenced T cells were regarded as lower bounds and as underestimates.

Receptors were amplified or captured by 5' RACE. TCRdb lists the instrument as Illumina HiSeq 2500. A second about 7 to 11 cycle PCR used a sample-barcoded 5' primer and a J-beta primer mix. A template-switch 5' adaptor carrying 12 random nucleotides introduced a unique molecular identifier onto each TCR beta cDNA molecule. Each sample yielded at least 2.5 million CDR3-containing paired-end reads. First-strand cDNA was synthesized from all RNA with the Mint cDNA synthesis kit, primed by a TRBC-specific oligonucleotide. All cDNA was treated with uracil-DNA glycosylase and then went through a first 18-cycle PCR with the universal primers M1SS and BC2_uni_R. As for how the authors treated the data: For normalization, 1 million high-quality reads were randomly selected from each sample, with every read carrying a distinct molecular identifier. Reads sharing molecular identifiers were discarded rather than binned into consensus sequences. MiTCR, with a Q25 quality threshold and the strictest error-elimination algorithm, was used for CDR3 identification, clonotype clustering and error correction. Lower-bound total TCR beta diversity was estimated with a nonparametric unseen species model using Euler transformation. TCRdb took the public reads, trimmed them with fastp at Q25, ran MiXCR for clone calling and kept in-frame beta chains. Each entry merges the rows of one CDR3 protein and shows their most common DNA and genes. The V and J calls come from TCRdb's annotation, not from the publication. The sample table contains around 800,000 distinct CDR3 sequences; only one count was recorded for around 45% of them. 15% to 20% of the sample goes to the ten largest clones.

Details on this clonotype: This clone's antigen is unknown. No qualities accompany the bases; no much larger clone lies one base away.

Donors were approximately 42 systemically healthy Caucasian individuals from Russia aged 6 to 90 years. Ten milliliters of peripheral blood were drawn from each donor into EDTA-treated Vacutainer tubes. Ficoll-Paque density-gradient centrifugation was used to isolate PBMCs, with at least 7 million obtained per sample. Total RNA was extracted from PBMCs with Trizol reagent, with at least 6 micrograms obtained per sample. The percentages of naive CD45RAhigh/CD27high T cells were determined by flow cytometry on a PBMC aliquot from every donor. Relative to germline, V is 4 bases shorter and J is 8 bases shorter, with 14 bases between their ends. From cysteine to phenylalanine, the CDR3 is 13 amino acids long. Left in the record is the CDR3 DNA by itself, 39 bases read in frame from the first base. CDR1 and CDR2 are drawn from the germline V gene: LGHNA, YSLEER.

Sequencing was performed on blood. The TCR originated in an elderly man in good health. The rearrangement joined TRBV4-3 to TRBJ1-2; possibly the D gene is TRBD1, per 6 matching bases. The CDR3 protein is CASSLDRYCGYTF. The bases are TGCGCCAGCAGCCTAGACAGGTACTGCGGCTACACCTTC.